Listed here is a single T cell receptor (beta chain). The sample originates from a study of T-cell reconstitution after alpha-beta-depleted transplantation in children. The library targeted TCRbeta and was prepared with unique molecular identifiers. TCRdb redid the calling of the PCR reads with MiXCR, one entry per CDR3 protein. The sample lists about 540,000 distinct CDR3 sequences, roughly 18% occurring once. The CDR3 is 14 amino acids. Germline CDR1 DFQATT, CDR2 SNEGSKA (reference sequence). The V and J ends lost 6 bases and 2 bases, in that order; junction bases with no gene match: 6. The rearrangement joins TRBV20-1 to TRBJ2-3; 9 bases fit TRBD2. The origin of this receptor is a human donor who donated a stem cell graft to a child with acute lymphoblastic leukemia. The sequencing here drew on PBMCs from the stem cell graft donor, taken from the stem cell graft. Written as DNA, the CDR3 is TGCAGTGCGAGACTAGCGGCCCACACAGATACGCAGTATTTT. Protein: CSARLAAHTDTQYF.